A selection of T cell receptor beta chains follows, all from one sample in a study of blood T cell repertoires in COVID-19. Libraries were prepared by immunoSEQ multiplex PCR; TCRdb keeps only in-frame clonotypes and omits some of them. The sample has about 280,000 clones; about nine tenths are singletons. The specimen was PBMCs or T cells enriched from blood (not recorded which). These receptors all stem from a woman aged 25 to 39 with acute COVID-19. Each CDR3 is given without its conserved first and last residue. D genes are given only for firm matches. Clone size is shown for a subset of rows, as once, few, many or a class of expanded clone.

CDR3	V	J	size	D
ASSTSGSSYNEQF	TRBV19	TRBJ2-1	NA	TRBD2
ASSSQVGGVQY	TRBV9	TRBJ2-5	NA	NA
ASSILGSNTGELF	TRBV19	TRBJ2-2	NA	NA
SVVVASGNTIY	TRBV29-1	TRBJ1-3	NA	NA
ATSRGTSDNEQF	TRBV15	TRBJ2-1	NA	NA
ASSSVVLAAVYGETQY	TRBV11-2	TRBJ2-5	NA	NA
AIGGGSSYNEQF	TRBV10-3	TRBJ2-1	once	NA
ASSPTSGPSYEQY	TRBV7-8	TRBJ2-7	NA	TRBD2
ASSLRRFENYEQY	TRBV6-5	TRBJ2-7	NA	NA
ASSQAPQGGETQY	TRBV4-2	TRBJ2-5	NA	NA
ASSPLLNEQF	TRBV18	TRBJ2-1	NA	NA
ASSFATPRSAGAYEQY	TRBV5-4	TRBJ2-7	NA	TRBD2
ASSPPSDGYNEQF	TRBV3-1/TRBV3-2	TRBJ2-1	NA	NA
ASSMGGLDTQY	TRBV19	TRBJ2-3	once	TRBD2
ASSHPQAGEETQY	TRBV4-1	TRBJ2-5	NA	NA
AIRDQGHGEKLF	TRBV10-3	TRBJ1-4	NA	NA
ASSPGTGKSVYGYT	TRBV19	TRBJ1-2	NA	TRBD1
SVGQGVPEAF	TRBV29-1	TRBJ1-1	NA	TRBD1
ASSSAGFLNTGELF	TRBV11-2	TRBJ2-2	NA	NA
ASSLELASYEQY	TRBV5-1	TRBJ2-7	NA	NA
ASSQIGARTGELF	TRBV4-1	TRBJ2-2	NA	NA
ASSELGASQPQH	TRBV25-1	TRBJ1-5	NA	NA
ASSLRAGGGLAAIYNEQF	TRBV7-3	TRBJ2-1	NA	TRBD2
ASSVGVTETQY	TRBV9	TRBJ2-5	NA	NA
ASSLAGQGLGNTIY	TRBV7-2	TRBJ1-3	NA	TRBD1
ASSQGRTGDRGAF	TRBV4-1	TRBJ1-1	NA	TRBD1
ASSSWTGGDPGELF	TRBV5-1	TRBJ2-2	NA	TRBD1
ARGTSDHTDTQY	TRBV2	TRBJ2-3	NA	TRBD2
ASSNGLAEPYEQY	TRBV5-1	TRBJ2-7	NA	TRBD2
ASSFTSGTYNEQF	TRBV5-1	TRBJ2-1	NA	TRBD2
ASSRSQGNYEQY	TRBV27	TRBJ2-7	NA	TRBD1
ASSKGISYGYT	TRBV13	TRBJ1-2	NA	NA
ASGPNNGTYGDEQF	TRBV12-5	TRBJ2-1	NA	NA
ASSLSPSQGKGNTIY	TRBV28	TRBJ1-3	NA	NA
ASSQDVAFSGANVLT	TRBV3-1/TRBV3-2	TRBJ2-6	NA	NA
SVELFGGDSYNEQF	TRBV29-1	TRBJ2-1	NA	NA
ASSPPSYTQY	TRBV5-1	TRBJ2-3	NA	NA
ASSQKQGWADTQY	TRBV14	TRBJ2-3	NA	TRBD1
ASSPQRDSTNTEAF	TRBV18	TRBJ1-1	once	TRBD1
ASSPRGTSGLTDTQY	TRBV27	TRBJ2-3	NA	TRBD2
ASSVAGGWSDTQY	TRBV9	TRBJ2-3	NA	TRBD2
ASRKTGTDTQY	TRBV5-8	TRBJ2-3	NA	TRBD1
ASSPAPGINEQF	TRBV7-9	TRBJ2-1	NA	NA
ASSEALLSGTQY	TRBV6-1	TRBJ2-5	NA	NA
ASSWSWTSGYEQY	TRBV28	TRBJ2-7	NA	TRBD2
ASSPGTSGSYNEQF	TRBV5-4	TRBJ2-1	NA	TRBD2
ASSPGGTQY	TRBV12-3/TRBV12-4	TRBJ2-5	NA	TRBD1
ASSLVKQNTEAF	TRBV7-9	TRBJ1-1	NA	NA
ASSLSVDEQF	TRBV11-2	TRBJ2-1	NA	NA
ASSSWIKPGQVKGAF	TRBV11-2	TRBJ1-1	NA	NA
ASSLRGRSPSGPYNEQF	TRBV7-3	TRBJ2-1	NA	TRBD2
ASSPGQRADTQY	TRBV5-1	TRBJ2-3	NA	NA
ARLGGGTDTQY	TRBV27	TRBJ2-3	once	TRBD2
ASSYPGYEQY	TRBV6-2/TRBV6-3	TRBJ2-7	NA	NA
ASSQVGAGEREQY	TRBV4-3	TRBJ2-7	NA	TRBD2
AISVVPGTEAF	TRBV10-3	TRBJ1-1	NA	NA
TSSQDRSYEQY	TRBV1	TRBJ2-7	NA	NA
ASSREDRAFQETQY	TRBV5-1	TRBJ2-5	NA	TRBD1